Included here is one TCR beta chain sequence, with context. It was with 60 Vbeta and 13 Jbeta primers that the PCR ran. The repertoire was sequenced with immunoSEQ multiplex PCR; TCRdb's copy has only in-frame clones and lacks some. The table includes 70,000 to 100,000 clones, around 81% detected once. This sample is part of a study of cytomegalovirus exposure and HLA in healthy donors. Source material: PBMCs. This TCR was recovered from a man between 18 and 29 years old in good health and CMV-seronegative.

The CDR3 is CASSLGGAGASYEQYF. CDR3 DNA sequence: TGTGCCAGCAGCTTAGGGGGAGCGGGGGCCTCCTACGAGCAGTACTTC. This sequence joins TRBV7-8 and TRBJ2-7; 8 nucleotides agree with TRBD2. Unmatched junction bases numbered 5, after V lost 1 base and J lost 0 bases. This CDR3 spans 16 amino acids. Germline CDR1 and CDR2: SGHVS and FQNEAQ.